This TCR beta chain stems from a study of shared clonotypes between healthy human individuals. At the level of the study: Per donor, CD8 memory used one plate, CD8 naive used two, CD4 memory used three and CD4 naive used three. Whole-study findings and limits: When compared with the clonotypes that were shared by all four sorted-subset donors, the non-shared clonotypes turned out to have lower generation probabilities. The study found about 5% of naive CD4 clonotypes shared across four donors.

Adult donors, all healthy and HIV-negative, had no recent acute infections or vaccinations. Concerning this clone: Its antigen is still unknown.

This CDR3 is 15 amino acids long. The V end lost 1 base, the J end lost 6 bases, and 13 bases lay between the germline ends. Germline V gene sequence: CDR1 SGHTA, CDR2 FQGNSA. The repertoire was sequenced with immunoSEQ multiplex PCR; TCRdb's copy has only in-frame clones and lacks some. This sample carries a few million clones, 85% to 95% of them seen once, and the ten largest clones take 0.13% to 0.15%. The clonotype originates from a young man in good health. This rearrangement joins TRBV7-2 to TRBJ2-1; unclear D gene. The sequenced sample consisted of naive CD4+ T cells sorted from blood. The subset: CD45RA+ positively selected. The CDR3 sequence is CASSLDPGLRNEQFF. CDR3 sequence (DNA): TGTGCCAGCAGCTTAGACCCTGGGCTTCGCAATGAGCAGTTCTTC.